The next 32 T cell receptor beta chains were all read from a single sample in a study of coeliac disease. Here immunoSEQ multiplex PCR was the method, and the copy in TCRdb shows in-frame clones only, minus some. The table records around 4,100 clones, roughly three fifths of them present only once. Sample: lymphocytes from the gut lamina propria. All receptors come from a man aged 65-85 years without celiac disease.

The CDR3 region is CASSSDSRPTDTQYF. The CDR3 DNA reads TGTGCCAGCAGTTCGGACTCGCGGCCCACAGATACGCAGTATTTT. This chain uses TRBV2 with TRBJ2-3; weak D call: TRBD2 (5 bases). The V end was cut by 5 bases, the J end by 2 bases, with 14 bases between. CDR3 length equals 15 residues. Germline CDR1 and CDR2: SNHLY and FYNNEI.

In its sample, this clone was seen once. The chain employs TRBV6-6 and TRBJ2-5; D is perhaps TRBD2 (5 bases). The germline V gene encodes CDR1 MNHNY and CDR2 SVGAGI (reference sequence). The CDR3 is 14 amino acids. V was cut by 8 bases and J by 5 bases, with 18 bases left in between. The DNA of the CDR3 is TGTGCCAGCCTCGGGGTCGACCCTAGGGAGACCCAGTACTTC. Amino acid sequence: CASLGVDPRETQYF.

The table lists this clone with a few counts. This chain connects TRBV5-5 to TRBJ1-1; D gene uncertain. The V end was cut by 0 bases, the J end by 4 bases, with 7 bases between. Germline values: CDR1 SGHKS, CDR2 YYEKEE (reference sequence). The CDR3 loop spans 13 amino acids. CDR3 loop: CASSLAASTEAFF. The CDR3 nucleotides are TGTGCCAGCAGCTTGGCCGCGAGCACTGAAGCTTTCTTT.

V gene TRBV6-6 combines with J gene TRBJ2-3, with 8 bases aligning to TRBD2. J was trimmed by 5 bases and V by 5 bases; bases with no gene match: 9. The length of the CDR3 is 15 residues. Germline CDR1 reads MNHNY; CDR2 reads SVGAGI (reference sequence). The CDR3 DNA follows: TGTGCCAGCAGTACCCGCGGGGGGCACCAAGATACGCAGTATTTT. This translates into CASSTRGGHQDTQYF.

This rearrangement joins TRBV6-5 to TRBJ1-5; perhaps TRBD1 as D (5 bases). The V and J ends lost 8 bases and 4 bases respectively, with 18 bases between them. CDR3 length: 15 residues. Germline V gives CDR1 MNHEY, CDR2 SVGAGI. Written as DNA, the CDR3 is TGTGCCAGCGGTCTGGGGCAGAACGTTAATCAGCCCCAGCATTTT. Protein product: CASGLGQNVNQPQHF.

The chain carries TRBV7-8 and TRBJ2-6, with D maybe TRBD1 (5 bases). Per germline, CDR1 SGHVS and CDR2 FQNEAQ. The CDR3 covers 15 residues. The germline V and J ends were trimmed by 5 bases and 2 bases, with 10 bases remaining between them. The CDR3 sequence is CASSVGRAGANVLTF. The CDR3 coding sequence is TGTGCCAGCAGCGTGGGCAGGGCTGGGGCCAACGTCCTGACTTTC.

This chain connects TRBV5-5 to TRBJ2-5; D remains unclear. The J call may not be correct, given that the DNA end is closer to TRBJ2-7. Germline V gene data show CDR1 as SGHKS and CDR2 as YYEKEE (reference sequence). The CDR3 totals 12 residues. The CDR3 here is CASSLVEYEQYF. DNA for the CDR3: TGTGCCAGCAGCTTGGTTGAATACGAGCAGTACTTC.

J is TRBJ2-1 and V is TRBV7-9; 7 nucleotides align to TRBD1. Germline V gives CDR1 SEHNR, CDR2 FQNEAQ (reference sequence). CDR3 size: 15 residues. Unmatched junction bases numbered 6, after V lost 5 bases and J lost 2 bases. Here the CDR3 reads CASSHTTGAYNEQFF. The CDR3 DNA is TGTGCCAGCAGCCACACTACAGGGGCCTACAATGAGCAGTTCTTC.

This rearrangement joins TRBV5-5 to TRBJ2-4; 8 bases are a match to TRBD1. V was pared by 6 bases and J by 0 bases, with 5 bases of the junction left unmatched. Germline assignment: CDR1 SGHKS and CDR2 YYEKEE (reference sequence). The CDR3 is 15 amino acids. CDR3 bases: TGTGCCAGCACCGGACAGGGACTAGCCAAAAACATTCAGTACTTC. Protein product: CASTGQGLAKNIQYF.

The V and J genes are TRBV10-3 and TRBJ2-7; 11 nucleotides agree with TRBD1. After removal of 10 bases from V and 4 bases from J, the junction contained 6 bases not matched to a gene. The CDR3 spans 13 residues. Germline assignment: CDR1 ENHRY and CDR2 SYGVKD. CDR3 nucleotides: TGTGCCACGTTGGACAGGGGGCGGTACGAGCAGTACTTC. Translating gives CATLDRGRYEQYF.

This clone turned up a few times. This chain links TRBV5-1 with TRBJ1-1; the D is unclear. Trimming cost V 2 bases and J 1 base, with 9 bases left between them. This CDR3 contains 14 residues. Germline V CDR1 and CDR2: SGHRS, YFSETQ. The CDR3 protein is CASSFLVGNTEAFF. In nucleotides, the CDR3 is TGCGCCAGCAGCTTTCTCGTCGGGAACACTGAAGCTTTCTTT.

This clone was counted between two and nine times. The junction departs from germline at one end; a sequencing error may be responsible. The rearrangement links TRBV6-5 to TRBJ2-7, with a possible D match to TRBD2 (5 bases). Germline CDR1 and CDR2: MNHEY and SVGAGI. This CDR3 has 10 residues. The CDR3 loop reads CAAGRVTRDF. The CDR3 DNA sequence: TGTGCCGCTGGACGGGTCACGCGGGACTTC.

The chain carries TRBV27 and TRBJ2-2; 9 bases are shared with TRBD1. The CDR3 sequence is 17 residues long. The ends lost 5 bases at V and 6 bases at J; junction bases unmatched: 13. Germline V gives CDR1 MNHEY, CDR2 SMNVEV (reference sequence). CDR3 DNA: TGTGCCAGCAGTGTGATGCGGGACAGGGTTTCACCCGGGGAGCTGTTTTTT. This translates into CASSVMRDRVSPGELFF.

The chain recombines TRBV5-4 with TRBJ2-2, with 10 nucleotides matching TRBD2. The CDR3 contains 18 residues. Per the germline V gene, CDR1 is SGHNT and CDR2 is YYREEE (reference sequence). Trimming at V came to 4 bases and at J to 2 bases, leaving 11 bases not matched to a gene. CDR3: CASSPRPSGGLNTGELFF. The CDR3 DNA reads as TGTGCCAGCAGCCCGCGGCCTAGCGGGGGCCTAAACACCGGGGAGCTGTTTTTT.

This sequence joins TRBV5-6 and TRBJ1-5, with 10 bases aligning to TRBD1. Germline V CDR1 and CDR2: SGHDT, YYEEEE. The length of the CDR3 is 15 residues. Losses at the gene ends were 4 bases for V and 5 bases for J; bases not matched to a gene: 6. The CDR3, as DNA: TGTGCCAGCAGCGTAGCCGGGACAGGGGATCAGCCCCAGCATTTT. It encodes CASSVAGTGDQPQHF. Filled out from reference TRBV5-6 and TRBJ1-5, the complete variable domain reads DAGVTQSPTHLIKTRGQQVTLRCSPKSGHDTVSWYQQALGQGPQFIFQYYEEEERQRGNFPDRFSGHQFPNYSSELNVNALLLGDSALYLCASSVAGTGDQPQHFGDGTRLSIL.

A few counts support this clone. The chain recombines TRBV5-6 with TRBJ2-3; weak D call: TRBD1 (5 bases). CDR1 and CDR2 (germline): SGHDT, YYEEEE. CDR3 size: 15 residues. Trimming stripped 0 bases from V and 0 bases from J, with 8 bases between. In DNA form, the CDR3 reads TGTGCCAGCAGCTTGGGCAGGGCTAGCACAGATACGCAGTATTTT. Its translation is CASSLGRASTDTQYF. The whole variable domain, filled in from reference TRBV5-6 and TRBJ2-3, reads DAGVTQSPTHLIKTRGQQVTLRCSPKSGHDTVSWYQQALGQGPQFIFQYYEEEERQRGNFPDRFSGHQFPNYSSELNVNALLLGDSALYLCASSLGRASTDTQYFGPGTRLTVL.

V is TRBV9 and J is TRBJ2-7; D perhaps matches TRBD1 (6 bases). V lost 0 bases and J lost 2, with 9 bases in between. The CDR3 contains 14 residues. CDR1 and CDR2 from the germline V gene are SGDLS and YYNGEE. The CDR3 loop is CASSVAAGAYEQYF. The CDR3 nucleotides read TGTGCCAGCAGCGTAGCTGCAGGGGCCTACGAGCAGTACTTC.

V usage is TRBV5-4 and J usage is TRBJ2-7, with D perhaps TRBD2 (6 bases). V was cut by 4 bases and J by 0 bases, with 14 bases left in between. Looked up from germline, CDR1 is SGHNT and CDR2 is YYREEE (reference sequence). The CDR3 covers 15 residues. In DNA, the CDR3 is TGTGCCAGCAGCCACCAGGGAGGACTCTCCTACGAGCAGTACTTC. It encodes CASSHQGGLSYEQYF.

The rearrangement joins TRBV6-5 to TRBJ1-2; D may be TRBD1 (6 bases). The germline V gene has CDR1 MNHEY and CDR2 SVGAGI. The germline V and J ends were trimmed by 6 bases and 2 bases, with 13 bases remaining between them. The CDR3 runs to 14 residues. CDR3 loop: CASRQHDRNYGYTF. The DNA for the CDR3 is TGTGCCAGCAGACAACACGACAGGAACTATGGCTACACCTTC.

This chain connects TRBV7-3 to TRBJ2-3, with D tentatively TRBD1 (5 bases). The length of the CDR3 is 15 residues. V was trimmed by 2 bases and J by 2 bases, leaving 11 bases between them. The V gene's germline CDR1 is SGHTA and CDR2 FQGTGA. CDR3 sequence: CASSLSGSPTDTQYF. The CDR3 DNA reads as TGTGCCAGCAGCTTATCAGGGTCCCCCACAGATACGCAGTATTTT.

The V call is TRBV11-2, the J call TRBJ2-3; no definite D call. The germline V and J ends were trimmed by 1 base and 4 bases, with 9 bases remaining between them. This CDR3 has 14 amino acids. Germline lookup yields CDR1 SGHAT and CDR2 FQNNGV. In DNA form, the CDR3 reads TGTGCCAGCAGCTTAGCCCCTAGTCCAGATACGCAGTATTTT. Protein sequence: CASSLAPSPDTQYF.

The chain joins TRBV10-3 to TRBJ1-2; 8 nucleotides align to TRBD1. Germline CDR1 reads ENHRY; CDR2 reads SYGVKD. J was trimmed by 2 bases and V by 3 bases; bases with no gene match: 5. The CDR3 has 15 amino acids. CDR3 in amino acids: CAISETGGSNYGYTF. The DNA of the CDR3 is TGTGCCATCAGTGAAACAGGGGGTTCAAACTATGGCTACACCTTC.

In its sample, this clone was seen once. The CDR3 protein is CASSEVSGSGNYGYTF. The CDR3 nucleotides are TGTGCCAGCAGTGAAGTCTCGGGGAGTGGAAACTATGGCTACACCTTC. The chain joins TRBV6-1 to TRBJ1-2; D is unclear. CDR1 and CDR2 (germline): MNHNS, SASEGT. The CDR3 loop spans 16 amino acids. V lost 1 base, J lost 2 bases, and 14 bases lay in between.

The V gene is TRBV6-6, the J gene TRBJ1-5; maybe TRBD1 (5 bases). The V and J ends lost 4 bases and 3 bases respectively, with 13 bases between them. There are 15 residues in the CDR3. Germline CDR1 MNHNY, CDR2 SVGAGI (reference sequence). The CDR3 loop reads CASSSRRQNNQPQHF. CDR3 in DNA: TGTGCCAGCAGTTCTAGGCGACAGAACAATCAGCCCCAGCATTTT.

V gene TRBV19 combines with J gene TRBJ2-2; tentatively, D is TRBD1 (5 bases). This CDR3 comprises 13 residues. Looked up from germline, CDR1 is LNHDA and CDR2 is SQIVND (reference sequence). Deletions cut 2 bases from V and 7 bases from J, with 8 bases between. The CDR3 reads CASSITGGGELFF. CDR3 DNA sequence: TGTGCCAGTAGTATAACAGGCGGCGGGGAGCTGTTTTTT.

The chain combines TRBV7-9 with TRBJ2-2, with TRBD2 matching 9 bases. V shed 4 bases and J 5 bases; nucleotides not matched to a gene: 8. This CDR3 is 16 amino acids long. Germline V gene sequence: CDR1 SEHNR, CDR2 FQNEAQ (reference sequence). CDR3 DNA: TGTGCCAGCAGCTCCAGGGATAGCGGGGGTACCGGGGAGCTGTTTTTT. This gives the protein CASSSRDSGGTGELFF.

In its sample, this clone was seen once. The V call is TRBV6-6, the J call TRBJ1-2, with D hard to call. Trimming cost V 2 bases and J 0 bases, with 13 bases left between them. From germline, CDR1 is MNHNY and CDR2 SVGAGI (reference sequence). This CDR3 is built from 16 residues. CDR3 DNA sequence: TGTGCCAGCAGTTACGGGCAGGCCCAAGCTAACTATGGCTACACCTTC. Protein sequence: CASSYGQAQANYGYTF.

This clone counts as medium-sized. The identical CDR3 is also encoded by other nucleotide sequences in the sample. V is TRBV21-1 and J is TRBJ1-6. TRBV21-1 is a recognized pseudogene. The CDR3 spans 18 residues. CDR3 nucleotides: TGTGCCAGCAGCGCAGGAGGGTTCAAAGTCTCCTATAATTCACCCCTCCACTTT. Residues: CASSAGGFKVSYNSPLHF.

This clone showed up just a few times. The chain links TRBV29-1 to TRBJ2-4, with a possible D match to TRBD2 (5 bases). This CDR3 comprises 15 residues. The ends were cut back, 6 bases at V and 0 bases at J, with 15 bases in the middle. Germline CDR1 is SQVTM and CDR2 is ANQGSEA. Written as DNA, the CDR3 is TGCAGCGTACTAGTAAGAGACCTAGCCAAAAACATTCAGTACTTC. Its protein product is CSVLVRDLAKNIQYF.

The chain is built from TRBV5-1 and TRBJ1-3; D possibly corresponds to TRBD1 (6 bases). V lost 4 bases and J 8 bases, leaving 16 bases between the germline ends. This CDR3 region has 14 residues. Germline V CDR1 and CDR2: SGHRS, YFSETQ. CDR3 residues: CASSPGHRRDTIYF. CDR3 nucleotides: TGCGCCAGCAGCCCGGGACACCGGCGGGACACCATATATTTT.

The genes are TRBV11-2 and TRBJ1-5; tentatively, D is TRBD1 (5 bases). The V end was cut by 5 bases, the J end by 2 bases, with 10 bases between. Germline V gives CDR1 SGHAT, CDR2 FQNNGV. The CDR3 extends over 14 amino acids. DNA of the CDR3: TGTGCCAGCAGCGCAGGGAGGGGCAATCAGCCCCAGCATTTT. It specifies CASSAGRGNQPQHF.

The chain couples TRBV2 to TRBJ1-5; 8 bases are shared with TRBD1. Germline trimming cut 6 bases from V and 4 bases from J; bases unmatched to any gene: 14. Germline CDR1 is SNHLY and CDR2 is FYNNEI. The CDR3 loop spans 17 amino acids. The CDR3 loop is CASSPDRGGGRNQPQHF. CDR3 DNA: TGTGCCAGCAGCCCAGACAGGGGAGGGGGTAGGAATCAGCCCCAGCATTTT.